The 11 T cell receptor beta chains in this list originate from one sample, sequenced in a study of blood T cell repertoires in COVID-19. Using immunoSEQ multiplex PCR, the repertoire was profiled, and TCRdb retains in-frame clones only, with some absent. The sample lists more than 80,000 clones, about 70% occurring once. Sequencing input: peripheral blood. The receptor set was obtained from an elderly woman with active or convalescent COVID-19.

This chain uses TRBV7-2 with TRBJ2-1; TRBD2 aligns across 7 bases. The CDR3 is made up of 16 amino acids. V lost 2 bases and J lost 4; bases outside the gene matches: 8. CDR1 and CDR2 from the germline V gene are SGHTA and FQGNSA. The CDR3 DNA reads TGTGCCAGCAGCTTATCTCCTGGACTAGGTTACAATGAGCAGTTCTTC. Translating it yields CASSLSPGLGYNEQFF.

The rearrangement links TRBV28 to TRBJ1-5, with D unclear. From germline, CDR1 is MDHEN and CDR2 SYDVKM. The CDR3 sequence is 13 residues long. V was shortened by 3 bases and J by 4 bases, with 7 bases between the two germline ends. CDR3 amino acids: CASSFAGNQPQHF. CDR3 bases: TGTGCCAGCAGTTTCGCGGGTAATCAGCCCCAGCATTTT.

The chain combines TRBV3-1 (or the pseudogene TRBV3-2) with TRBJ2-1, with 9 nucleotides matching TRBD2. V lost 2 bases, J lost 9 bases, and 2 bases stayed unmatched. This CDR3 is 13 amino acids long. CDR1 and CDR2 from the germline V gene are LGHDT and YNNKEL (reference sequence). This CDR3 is CASSQLAGSEQFF. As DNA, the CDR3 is TGTGCCAGCAGCCAACTAGCGGGGTCTGAGCAGTTCTTC.

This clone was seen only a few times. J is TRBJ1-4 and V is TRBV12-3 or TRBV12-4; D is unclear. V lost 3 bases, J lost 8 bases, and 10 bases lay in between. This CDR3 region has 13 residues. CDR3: CASSLREGEKLFF. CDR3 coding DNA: TGTGCCAGCAGTTTGAGGGAAGGGGAAAAACTGTTTTTT.

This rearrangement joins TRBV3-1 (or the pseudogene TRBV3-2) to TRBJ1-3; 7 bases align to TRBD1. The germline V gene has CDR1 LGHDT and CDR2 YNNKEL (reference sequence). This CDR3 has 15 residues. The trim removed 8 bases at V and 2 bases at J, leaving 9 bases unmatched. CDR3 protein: CASASDRVAGNTIYF. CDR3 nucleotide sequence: TGTGCCAGCGCATCCGACAGGGTCGCTGGAAACACCATATATTTT.

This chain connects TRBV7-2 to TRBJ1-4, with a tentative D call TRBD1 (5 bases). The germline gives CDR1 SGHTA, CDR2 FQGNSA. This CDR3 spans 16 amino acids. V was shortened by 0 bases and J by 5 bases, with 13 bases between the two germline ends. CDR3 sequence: CASSLALGRGNEKLFF. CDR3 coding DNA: TGTGCCAGCAGCTTAGCGCTAGGCCGGGGGAATGAAAAACTGTTTTTT.

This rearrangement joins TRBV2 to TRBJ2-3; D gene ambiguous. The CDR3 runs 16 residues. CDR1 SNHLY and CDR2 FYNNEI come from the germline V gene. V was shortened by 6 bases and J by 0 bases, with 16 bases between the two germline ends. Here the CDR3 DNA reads TGTGCCAGCAGGAGCCTCGTGTATCTAAGCACAGATACGCAGTATTTT. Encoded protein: CASRSLVYLSTDTQYF. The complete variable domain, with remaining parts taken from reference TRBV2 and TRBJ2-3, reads EPEVTQTPSHQVTQMGQEVILRCVPISNHLYFYWYRQILGQKVEFLVSFYNNEISEKSEIFDDQFSVERPDGSNFTLKIRSTKLEDSAMYFCASRSLVYLSTDTQYFGPGTRLTVL.

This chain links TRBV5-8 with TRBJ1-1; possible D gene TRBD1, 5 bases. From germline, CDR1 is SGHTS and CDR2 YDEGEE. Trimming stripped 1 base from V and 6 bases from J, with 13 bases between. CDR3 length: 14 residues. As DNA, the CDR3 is TGTGCCAGCAGCTTGTCAGGGCGGTTGGCTGAAGCTTTCTTT. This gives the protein CASSLSGRLAEAFF.

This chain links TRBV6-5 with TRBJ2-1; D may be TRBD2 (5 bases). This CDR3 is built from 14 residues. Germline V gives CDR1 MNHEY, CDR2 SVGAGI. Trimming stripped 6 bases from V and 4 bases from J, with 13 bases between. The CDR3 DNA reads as TGTGCCAGCAGAAAAGCGGCGGTTTACAATGAGCAGTTCTTC. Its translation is CASRKAAVYNEQFF.

The CDR3 protein is CASSEDHWTGSGNTIYF. Written as DNA, the CDR3 is TGTGCCAGCAGTGAGGACCACTGGACAGGGAGTGGAAACACCATATATTTT. This chain joins TRBV2 and TRBJ1-3, with 8 bases aligning to TRBD1. Per germline, CDR1 SNHLY and CDR2 FYNNEI. With 3 bases clipped from V and 3 bases from J, the junction kept 10 bases outside the gene matches. The CDR3 has 17 amino acids.

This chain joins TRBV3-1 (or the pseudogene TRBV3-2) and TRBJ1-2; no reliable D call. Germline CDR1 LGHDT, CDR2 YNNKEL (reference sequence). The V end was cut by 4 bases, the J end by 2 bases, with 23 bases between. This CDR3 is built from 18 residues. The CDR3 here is CASSPKVEDSLTNYGYTF. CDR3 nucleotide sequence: TGTGCCAGCAGCCCAAAGGTGGAGGACTCACTAACAAACTATGGCTACACCTTC.